These 17 T cell receptor beta chains originate from one sample sequenced in a study of identical twins. TCRdb used MiXCR to reprocess the 5' RACE reads, holding one entry per CDR3 protein. The sample has around 220,000 distinct CDR3 sequences, about 10% seen once. The sample was memory T cells sorted from blood. These receptors were collected from a man aged 45-65 years in good health.

This clonotype was picked up many times. The chain combines TRBV6-1 with TRBJ1-5; tentatively, D is TRBD1 (5 bases). Trimming removed 4 bases from V and 0 bases from J, with 10 bases in between. Germline-derived CDR1 and CDR2 are MNHNS and SASEGT. CDR3 length: 15 residues. Written as DNA, the CDR3 is TGTGCCAGCAGTGTTTCAGGGAGTAGCAATCAGCCCCAGCATTTT. Translation: CASSVSGSSNQPQHF.

This clonotype was recorded many times. V usage is TRBV9 and J usage is TRBJ2-1; TRBD1 matches at 7 bases. The V gene's germline CDR1 is SGDLS and CDR2 YYNGEE. J was trimmed by 3 bases and V by 4 bases; bases with no gene match: 7. The CDR3 has 15 residues. CDR3 in amino acids: CASSRQGSVYNEQFF. CDR3 nucleotides: TGTGCCAGCAGCCGACAGGGCTCTGTCTACAATGAGCAGTTCTTC.

Notes on this clonotype: Being one base from a much bigger clone, this may be a read error. The chain has TRBV12-3 or TRBV12-4 and TRBJ2-2; a possible D gene is TRBD2 (6 bases). The V gene lost 7 bases and the J gene lost 7 bases, with 19 bases spanning the gap. There are 15 residues in the CDR3. The CDR3 protein is CASNAGTQVIGELFF. The CDR3 nucleotides read TGTGCCAGCAATGCCGGGACTCAGGTCATCGGGGAGCTGTTTTTT.

There are many counts of this clonotype. The chain has TRBV25-1 and TRBJ2-2; 10 bases match TRBD2. Germline V gives CDR1 MGHDK, CDR2 SYGVNS. Losses at the gene ends were 3 bases for V and 5 bases for J; bases not matched to a gene: 9. This CDR3 has 17 residues. The CDR3 is CASSDPYSGGYTGELFF. DNA for the CDR3: TGTGCCAGCAGTGACCCCTATAGCGGGGGGTATACCGGGGAGCTGTTTTTT.

A few counts support this clonotype. V gene TRBV6-2 or TRBV6-3 combines with J gene TRBJ2-7, with 7 positions matching TRBD2. Germline CDR1 and CDR2: MNHEY and SVGEGT. This CDR3 is 15 amino acids long. V was pared by 1 base and J by 1 base, with 4 bases of the junction left unmatched. The CDR3 sequence is CASSYYLAASYEQYF. The CDR3, as DNA: TGTGCCAGCAGTTACTACCTAGCGGCTTCCTACGAGCAGTACTTC.

The chain recombines TRBV11-2 with TRBJ2-2, with D possibly being TRBD1 (6 bases). The ends were cut back, 5 bases at V and 0 bases at J, with 10 bases in the middle. The germline CDR1 and CDR2 sequences are SGHAT and FQNNGV. The CDR3 has 15 amino acids. In nucleotides, the CDR3 is TGTGCCAGCAGCCGGACAGTAACGAACACCGGGGAGCTGTTTTTT. It is translated as CASSRTVTNTGELFF.

V usage is TRBV5-5 and J usage is TRBJ2-1, with 8 bases aligning to TRBD1. The germline V gene encodes CDR1 SGHKS and CDR2 YYEKEE (reference sequence). V shed 8 bases, J shed 2 bases, and the junction held 9 bases outside the gene matches. The CDR3 is 15 amino acids. The CDR3 DNA sequence: TGTGCCAGGAGTTCCGGACAGGGACCCTACAATGAGCAGTTCTTC. It is translated as CARSSGQGPYNEQFF.

The chain carries TRBV29-1 and TRBJ2-5, with D possibly called TRBD1 or TRBD2 (5 bases each). The V end was cut by 4 bases, the J end by 3 bases, with 12 bases between. Germline CDR1 is SQVTM and CDR2 is ANQGSEA. The length of the CDR3 is 13 residues. The CDR3 DNA reads TGCAGCGTTGGGGGGAACAGGAAAGAGACCCAGTACTTC. The encoded protein is CSVGGNRKETQYF.

J is TRBJ2-3 and V is TRBV7-2, with D tentatively TRBD1 (6 bases). Trimming cost V 4 bases and J 5 bases, with 19 bases left between them. The CDR3 consists of 16 residues. Germline CDR1 and CDR2: SGHTA and FQGNSA. CDR3 sequence reads: CASSYQTHPTGDTQYF. The CDR3 nucleotides are TGTGCCAGCAGCTACCAAACTCACCCGACAGGAGATACGCAGTATTTT.

There are a few counts of this clonotype. V is TRBV12-3 or TRBV12-4 and J is TRBJ1-4; D perhaps matches TRBD1 (6 bases). Deletions cut 0 bases from V and 8 bases from J, with 19 bases between. The CDR3 spans 17 residues. The CDR3: CASSLAGGILRVEKLFF. The CDR3 DNA sequence: TGTGCCAGCAGTTTAGCAGGGGGGATATTACGGGTCGAAAAACTGTTTTTT.

This clonotype was observed at least ten times. The CDR3 region is CASSPDQGTQYF. Here the CDR3 DNA reads TGTGCCAGCAGCCCCGACCAGGGGACCCAGTACTTC. The rearrangement joins TRBV5-6 to TRBJ2-5, with TRBD1 as a possible D gene (5 bases). V lost 4 bases, J lost 7 bases, and 11 bases lay in between. This CDR3 is built from 12 residues. Germline V gene sequence: CDR1 SGHDT, CDR2 YYEEEE.

This clonotype was counted ten times or more. J is TRBJ2-5 and V is TRBV7-9, with a weak D call TRBD1 (6 bases). The CDR3 loop spans 14 amino acids. Trimming removed 4 bases from V and 6 bases from J, with 15 bases in between. Germline V lookup: CDR1 SEHNR, CDR2 FQNEAQ (reference sequence). CDR3 sequence: CASSSRIRGQTQYF. The CDR3 nucleotides read TGTGCCAGCAGCTCCCGTATCAGGGGTCAGACCCAGTACTTC.

V gene TRBV20-1 combines with J gene TRBJ1-5; 10 positions match TRBD1. This CDR3 comprises 15 residues. CDR1 is DFQATT and CDR2 is SNEGSKA in the germline V gene (reference sequence). V shed 6 bases, J shed 1 base, and the junction held 6 bases outside the gene matches. The CDR3 sequence is CSASRDRGSNQPQHF. The CDR3 region has the DNA TGCAGTGCCTCTAGGGACAGGGGAAGCAATCAGCCCCAGCATTTT.

In this sample, this clonotype turned up a few times. The chain combines TRBV7-8 with TRBJ1-4, with 7 bases lining up with TRBD1. V lost 5 bases and J lost 8; bases outside the gene matches: 2. The CDR3 is made up of 12 amino acids. Germline V gene lookup returns CDR1 SGHVS and CDR2 FQNEAQ. CDR3 in amino acids: CASSAQGEKLFF. As DNA, the CDR3 is TGTGCCAGCAGCGCACAGGGGGAAAAACTGTTTTTT.

Ten or more counts support this clonotype. The V and J genes are TRBV6-5 and TRBJ2-1; D may be TRBD1 (5 bases). V lost 0 bases and J 7 bases, leaving 19 bases between the germline ends. The length of the CDR3 is 17 residues. Germline V CDR1 and CDR2: MNHEY, SVGAGI. CDR3 nucleotides: TGTGCCAGCAGTTACTCGATAGGGGAATCGGTGGGTAATGAGCAGTTCTTC. Translating it yields CASSYSIGESVGNEQFF.

V gene TRBV28 combines with J gene TRBJ1-3; D is unclear. Trimming removed 6 bases from V and 4 bases from J, with 10 bases in between. Germline CDR1 MDHEN, CDR2 SYDVKM. The CDR3 runs 13 residues. CDR3 coding DNA: TGTGCCAGCAGCTTCCTCTTCGGAAACACCATATATTTT. It specifies CASSFLFGNTIYF. The full variable domain, completed using reference TRBV28 and TRBJ1-3, is DVKVTQSSRYLVKRTGEKVFLECVQDMDHENMFWYRQDPGLGLRLIYFSYDVKMKEKGDIPEGYSVSREKKERFSLILESASTNQTSMYLCASSFLFGNTIYFGEGSWLTVV.

This clonotype was observed a few times. The CDR3 nucleotides read TGTGCCAGCAGCTTAGGGGACAGGGGGATGGTACAAGAGACCCAGTACTTC. It translates to CASSLGDRGMVQETQYF. The chain uses TRBV7-2 and TRBJ2-5, with 11 bases matching TRBD1. From germline, CDR1 is SGHTA and CDR2 FQGNSA. Germline trimming cut 1 base from V and 2 bases from J; bases unmatched to any gene: 6. The CDR3 loop spans 17 amino acids.